What follows are 20 T cell receptor beta chains derived from one specimen sequenced in a study of cytomegalovirus exposure and HLA in healthy donors. The PCR ran on 60 Vbeta and 13 Jbeta primers. Repertoires were generated with immunoSEQ multiplex PCR, while TCRdb's copy carries only in-frame clones and drops some. The profile shows 100,000 to 150,000 clones, around four fifths of them singletons. What was sequenced was PBMCs. Every receptor here comes from a woman aged 40 to 55 in good health and CMV-seropositive.

The chain recombines TRBV5-6 with TRBJ1-3; D is ambiguous. The ends were cut back, 3 bases at V and 4 bases at J, with 20 bases in the middle. CDR3 size: 17 residues. Germline V lookup: CDR1 SGHDT, CDR2 YYEEEE. DNA for the CDR3: TGTGCCAGCAGCTGGCGCGGGAACAGAGCTTCCGGAAACACCATATATTTT. This sequence encodes CASSWRGNRASGNTIYF. Combining the CDR3 with reference TRBV5-6 and TRBJ1-3 gives the whole variable domain DAGVTQSPTHLIKTRGQQVTLRCSPKSGHDTVSWYQQALGQGPQFIFQYYEEEERQRGNFPDRFSGHQFPNYSSELNVNALLLGDSALYLCASSWRGNRASGNTIYFGEGSWLTVV.

This clone was counted between two and nine times. The gene calls are TRBV15 and TRBJ1-2, with D maybe TRBD1 (6 bases). The V and J ends lost 0 bases and 6 bases respectively, with 14 bases between them. Germline V gives CDR1 LNHNV, CDR2 YYDKDF (reference sequence). CDR3 size: 15 residues. CDR3 protein: CATSREPQGLDGYTF. Written as DNA, the CDR3 is TGTGCCACCAGCAGAGAACCGCAGGGGCTTGATGGCTACACCTTC.

The chain uses TRBV9 and TRBJ2-7, with D maybe TRBD1 (6 bases). The CDR3 sequence is 14 residues long. V was clipped by 3 bases and J by 1 base, with 11 bases between them. CDR1 is SGDLS, CDR2 YYNGEE, per germline. In DNA form, the CDR3 reads TGTGCCAGCAGCGCCCATGGACAGTCCTACGAGCAGTACTTC. It codes for CASSAHGQSYEQYF.

The chain has TRBV28 and TRBJ1-5; tentatively, D is TRBD1 (5 bases). Germline V gene data show CDR1 as MDHEN and CDR2 as SYDVKM. This CDR3 contains 16 residues. The V and J ends lost 6 bases and 3 bases respectively, with 18 bases between them. The CDR3 DNA follows: TGTGCCAGCAGCCGAAAAGCAGGGTACTCCAATCAGCCCCAGCATTTT. Protein product: CASSRKAGYSNQPQHF.

V gene TRBV5-1 combines with J gene TRBJ2-1; 9 bases are shared with TRBD1. The CDR3 is 19 residues long. Losses at the gene ends were 2 bases for V and 7 bases for J; bases not matched to a gene: 19. The germline gives CDR1 SGHRS, CDR2 YFSETQ. The CDR3 sequence: CASSFHRGLASSSLNEQFF. The CDR3 region has the DNA TGCGCCAGCAGCTTTCACAGGGGGCTCGCATCCAGTTCCCTAAATGAGCAGTTCTTC. Together with reference TRBV5-1 and TRBJ2-1, the CDR3 gives the full variable domain: KAGVTQTPRYLIKTRGQQVTLSCSPISGHRSVSWYQQTPGQGLQFLFEYFSETQRNKGNFPGRFSGRQFSNSRSEMNVSTLELGDSALYLCASSFHRGLASSSLNEQFFGPGTRLTVL.

The genes are TRBV10-3 and TRBJ2-2, with 9 bases fitting TRBD1. CDR3 length: 17 amino acids. Germline lookup yields CDR1 ENHRY and CDR2 SYGVKD. With V trimmed by 0 bases and J by 1 base, 3 bases remained unmatched. In DNA, the CDR3 is TGTGCCATCAGTGAGTCCGGGACAGGGCTGAACACCGGGGAGCTGTTTTTT. This translates into CAISESGTGLNTGELFF.

This chain uses TRBV6-4 with TRBJ1-2; 9 positions match TRBD1. V shed 5 bases and J 7 bases; nucleotides not matched to a gene: 8. The CDR3 length is 14 residues. Germline lookup yields CDR1 MRHNA and CDR2 SNTAGT. DNA of the CDR3: TGTGCCAGCAGTTCGGGACAGGGAGCTTCTGGCTACACCTTC. Its protein is CASSSGQGASGYTF.

The chain is built from TRBV6-5 and TRBJ2-7, with TRBD2 as a possible D gene (5 bases). Germline V lookup: CDR1 MNHEY, CDR2 SVGAGI. V shed 0 bases and J shed 4 bases, with 13 bases lying between them. There are 15 residues in the CDR3. CDR3 amino acids: CASSYSTTRTYEQYF. CDR3 in DNA: TGTGCCAGCAGTTACTCGACTACCCGAACTTACGAGCAGTACTTC.

There are a few counts of this clone. The rearrangement links TRBV9 to TRBJ2-7; 7 nucleotides align to TRBD2. With 3 bases clipped from V and 2 bases from J, the junction kept 5 bases outside the gene matches. The CDR3 loop spans 14 amino acids. Germline V CDR1 and CDR2: SGDLS, YYNGEE. In nucleotides, the CDR3 is TGTGCCAGCAGCGGTAGCGCGGGGGCCTACGAGCAGTACTTC. This gives the protein CASSGSAGAYEQYF.

The table lists this clone with a few counts. This rearrangement joins TRBV6-5 to TRBJ1-4; TRBD1 matches at 9 bases. J lost 8 bases, V lost 6 bases, and 10 bases had no gene match. Germline assignment: CDR1 MNHEY and CDR2 SVGAGI. The CDR3 length is 15 residues. The CDR3 DNA reads TGTGCCAGCAGGTCCGGGACAGGGATTGTAGAAAAACTGTTTTTT. Translated, it gives CASRSGTGIVEKLFF.

CDR3 in DNA: TGTGCCAGAAGTTCCTCCGGGACAGTGGGATGTGGGCAGTACTTC. Translation gives CARSSSGTVGCGQYF. This chain connects TRBV5-3 to TRBJ2-7, with 7 bases that match TRBD1. TRBV5-3 belongs to the ORF category, with a function that is uncertain. The CDR3 spans 15 residues. V lost 5 bases to trimming and J lost 9 bases; unmatched junction nucleotides: 17.

This sequence joins TRBV6-1 and TRBJ2-7; 10 nucleotides align to TRBD1. After removal of 4 bases from V and 3 bases from J, the junction contained 3 bases not matched to a gene. The CDR3 has 14 amino acids. Germline CDR1 is MNHNS and CDR2 is SASEGT. In DNA form, the CDR3 reads TGTGCCAGCAGTGTTGGGACAGGGGTCTACGAGCAGTACTTC. The encoded protein is CASSVGTGVYEQYF.

The genes are TRBV5-1 and TRBJ2-3; 15 bases align to TRBD2. The CDR3 covers 15 residues. In germline, CDR1 is SGHRS, CDR2 YFSETQ. V trimming: 3 bases; J trimming: 5 bases; junction bases outside the gene matches: 1. CDR3 sequence reads: CASSWGLAGGDTQYF. The CDR3 DNA sequence: TGCGCCAGCAGCTGGGGACTAGCGGGGGGAGATACGCAGTATTTT.

This chain connects TRBV30 to TRBJ2-3, with 9 bases that match TRBD2. Germline V gene data show CDR1 as GTSNPN and CDR2 as SVGIG (reference sequence). V lost 7 bases and J lost 0; bases outside the gene matches: 5. The CDR3 spans 14 residues. This CDR3 reads CALLAGVSTDTQYF. CDR3 coding DNA: TGTGCCTTATTAGCGGGGGTGAGCACAGATACGCAGTATTTT.

Here the CDR3 reads CASSKGRGDCMISNQPQHF. CDR3 coding DNA: TGTGCCAGCAGCAAAGGGCGGGGGGACTGCATGATTAGCAATCAGCCCCAGCATTTT. The rearrangement joins TRBV21-1 to TRBJ1-5. TRBV21-1 is a documented pseudogene. There are 19 residues in the CDR3.

This chain uses TRBV2 with TRBJ2-5; no clear D. Germline CDR1 SNHLY, CDR2 FYNNEI. The CDR3 sequence is 12 residues long. Trimming cost V 6 bases and J 2 bases, with 7 bases left between them. CDR3 in amino acids: CASRGLQETQYF. Written as DNA, the CDR3 is TGTGCCAGCAGGGGCCTTCAAGAGACCCAGTACTTC.

The V call is TRBV11-2, the J call TRBJ1-1; 8 bases map to TRBD1. Germline V gives CDR1 SGHAT, CDR2 FQNNGV. The J segment lost 9 bases and the V segment lost 5 bases, leaving 8 bases of the junction unmatched. The CDR3 contains 13 residues. This CDR3 reads CASSIGQGVKAFF. The CDR3 DNA is TGTGCCAGCAGCATCGGACAGGGAGTTAAAGCTTTCTTT. The whole variable domain, filled in from reference TRBV11-2 and TRBJ1-1, reads EAGVAQSPRYKIIEKRQSVAFWCNPISGHATLYWYQQILGQGPKLLIQFQNNGVVDDSQLPKDRFSAERLKGVDSTLKIQPAKLEDSAVYLCASSIGQGVKAFFGQGTRLTVV.

A few counts support this clone. Other nucleotide sequences from this sample produce the same CDR3. This sequence joins TRBV28 and TRBJ2-5, with TRBD1 matching over 8 bases. CDR3 length: 14 residues. J lost 5 bases, V lost 4 bases, and 6 bases had no gene match. CDR1 and CDR2 from the germline V gene are MDHEN and SYDVKM. This CDR3 reads CASSSQGARETQYF. The CDR3 DNA is TGTGCCAGCAGTTCGCAGGGGGCGAGGGAGACCCAGTACTTC.

The rearrangement joins TRBV6-5 to TRBJ2-5, with D possibly TRBD2 on 5 matching bases. The V end lost 5 bases, the J end lost 4 bases, and 14 bases lay between the germline ends. The germline gives CDR1 MNHEY, CDR2 SVGAGI. The CDR3 sequence is 14 residues long. The CDR3 protein is CASSRLVSGETQYF. CDR3 bases: TGTGCCAGCAGTCGACTCGTGAGCGGAGAGACCCAGTACTTC.

The chain combines TRBV29-1 with TRBJ2-5, with 7 bases matching TRBD1. The CDR3 is 14 residues long. The germline CDR1 and CDR2 sequences are SQVTM and ANQGSEA. J was trimmed by 5 bases and V by 7 bases; bases with no gene match: 13. The CDR3 DNA reads as TGCAGCGCCCGGTCCGACAGGGTTCATGAGACCCAGTACTTC. As protein: CSARSDRVHETQYF.